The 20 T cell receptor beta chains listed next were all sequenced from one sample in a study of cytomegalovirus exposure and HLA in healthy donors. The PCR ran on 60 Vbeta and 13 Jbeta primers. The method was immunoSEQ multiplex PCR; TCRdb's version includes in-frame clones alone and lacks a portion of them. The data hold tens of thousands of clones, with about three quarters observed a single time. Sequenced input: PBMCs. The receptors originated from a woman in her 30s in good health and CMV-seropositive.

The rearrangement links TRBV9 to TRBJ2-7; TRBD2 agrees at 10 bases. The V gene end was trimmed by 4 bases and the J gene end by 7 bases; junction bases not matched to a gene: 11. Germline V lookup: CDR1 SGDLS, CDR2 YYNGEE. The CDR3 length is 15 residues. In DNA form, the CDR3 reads TGTGCCAGCAGCCCCATAGCGGGAGGTTCAGGGGAGCAGTACTTC. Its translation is CASSPIAGGSGEQYF. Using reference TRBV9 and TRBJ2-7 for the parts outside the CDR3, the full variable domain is DSGVTQTPKHLITATGQRVTLRCSPRSGDLSVYWYQQSLDQGLQFLIQYYNGEERAKGNILERFSAQQFPDLHSELNLSSLELGDSALYFCASSPIAGGSGEQYFGPGTRLTVT.

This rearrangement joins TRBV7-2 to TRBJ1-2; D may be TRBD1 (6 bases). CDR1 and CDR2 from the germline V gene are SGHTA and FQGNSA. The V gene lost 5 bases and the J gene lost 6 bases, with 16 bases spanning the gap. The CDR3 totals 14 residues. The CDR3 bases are TGTGCCAGCAGCGTAGTAGGGGGGAGGGATGGCTACACCTTC. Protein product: CASSVVGGRDGYTF.

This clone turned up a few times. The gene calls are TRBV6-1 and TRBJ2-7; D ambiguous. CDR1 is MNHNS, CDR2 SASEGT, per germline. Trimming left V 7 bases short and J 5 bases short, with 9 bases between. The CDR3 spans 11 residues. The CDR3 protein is CASTTWHEQYF. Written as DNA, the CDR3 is TGTGCCAGCACCACCTGGCACGAGCAGTACTTC.

The CDR3 bases are TGTGCCACCATCCCCCGGGGAATAAACTATGGCTACACCTTC. Its protein is CATIPRGINYGYTF. The genes are TRBV6-6 and TRBJ1-2; D ambiguous. Trimming removed 10 bases at V and 2 bases at J, with 17 bases between. The CDR3 covers 14 residues. Germline CDR1 and CDR2: MNHNY and SVGAGI (reference sequence).

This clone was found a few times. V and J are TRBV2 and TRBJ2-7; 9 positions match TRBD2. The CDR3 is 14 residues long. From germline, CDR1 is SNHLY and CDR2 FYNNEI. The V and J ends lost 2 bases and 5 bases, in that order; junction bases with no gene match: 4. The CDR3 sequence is CASSERGRVHEQYF. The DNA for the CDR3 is TGTGCCAGCAGTGAACGCGGGAGGGTCCACGAGCAGTACTTC.

CDR3: CASSAQGAAQPQHF. The CDR3, as DNA: TGTGCCAGCAGCGCTCAGGGGGCAGCTCAGCCCCAGCATTTT. V gene TRBV7-8 combines with J gene TRBJ1-5; 8 bases line up with TRBD1. This CDR3 has 14 residues. J gave up 6 bases and V 5 bases, and 6 bases lay outside the gene matches. Looked up from germline, CDR1 is SGHVS and CDR2 is FQNEAQ. Filled out from reference TRBV7-8 and TRBJ1-5, the complete variable domain reads GAGVSQSPRYKVAKRGQDVALRCDPISGHVSLFWYQQALGQGPEFLTYFQNEAQLDKSGLPSDRFFAERPEGSVSTLKIQRTQQEDSAVYLCASSAQGAAQPQHFGDGTRLSIL.

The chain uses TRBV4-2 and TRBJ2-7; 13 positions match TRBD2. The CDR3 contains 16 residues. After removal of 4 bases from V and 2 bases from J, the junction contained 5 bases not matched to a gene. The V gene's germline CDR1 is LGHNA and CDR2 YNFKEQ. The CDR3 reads CASSPWTSGRTYEQYF. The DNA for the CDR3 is TGTGCCAGCAGCCCCTGGACTAGCGGGAGAACCTACGAGCAGTACTTC.

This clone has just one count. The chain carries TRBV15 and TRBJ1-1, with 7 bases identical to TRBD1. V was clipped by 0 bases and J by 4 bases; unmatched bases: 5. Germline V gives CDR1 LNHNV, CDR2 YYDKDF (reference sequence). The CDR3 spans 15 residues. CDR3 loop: CATSRDQGGSTEAFF. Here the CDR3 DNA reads TGTGCCACCAGCAGAGATCAGGGGGGAAGCACTGAAGCTTTCTTT.

The CDR3 region has the DNA TGTGCCAGTAGTAGTAGCACCGGGGAGCTGTTTTTT. The encoded protein is CASSSSTGELFF. The chain joins TRBV6-5 to TRBJ2-2; no clear D. There are 12 residues in the CDR3. CDR1 and CDR2 from the germline V gene are MNHEY and SVGAGI. Between the trimmed V and J ends, which lost 9 bases and 4 bases, there was a span of 9 bases.

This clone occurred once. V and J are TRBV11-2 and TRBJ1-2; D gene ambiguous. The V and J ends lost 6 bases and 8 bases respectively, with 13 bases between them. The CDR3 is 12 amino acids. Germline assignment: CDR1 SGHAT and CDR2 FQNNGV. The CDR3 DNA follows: TGTGCCAGCAGTCTAAAGGGAGGGGGCTACACCTTC. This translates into CASSLKGGGYTF.

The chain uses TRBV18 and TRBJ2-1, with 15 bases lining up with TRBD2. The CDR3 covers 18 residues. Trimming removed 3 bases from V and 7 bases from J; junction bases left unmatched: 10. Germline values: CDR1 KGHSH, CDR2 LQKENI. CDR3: CASSPHRPGLAGGNEQFF. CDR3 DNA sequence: TGTGCCAGCTCACCCCACCGGCCGGGACTAGCGGGAGGAAATGAGCAGTTCTTC.

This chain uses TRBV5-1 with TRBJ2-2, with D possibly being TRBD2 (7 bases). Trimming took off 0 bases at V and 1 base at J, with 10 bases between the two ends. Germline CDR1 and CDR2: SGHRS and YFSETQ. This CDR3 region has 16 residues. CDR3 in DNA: TGCGCCAGCAGCTTGGCCGGGGGGCGGAACACCGGGGAGCTGTTTTTT. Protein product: CASSLAGGRNTGELFF.

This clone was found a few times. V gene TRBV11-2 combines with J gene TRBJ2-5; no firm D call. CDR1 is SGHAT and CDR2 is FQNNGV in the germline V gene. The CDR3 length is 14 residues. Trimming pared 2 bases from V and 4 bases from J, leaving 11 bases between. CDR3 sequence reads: CASSLFPTSETQYF. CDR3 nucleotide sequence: TGTGCCAGCAGCTTATTCCCCACATCAGAGACCCAGTACTTC.

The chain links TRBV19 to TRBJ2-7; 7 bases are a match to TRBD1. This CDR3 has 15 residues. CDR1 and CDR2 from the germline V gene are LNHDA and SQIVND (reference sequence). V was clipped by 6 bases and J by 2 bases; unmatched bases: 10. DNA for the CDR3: TGTGCCAGTAGCCCCCGGGACAGAGCTACCTACGAGCAGTACTTC. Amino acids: CASSPRDRATYEQYF.

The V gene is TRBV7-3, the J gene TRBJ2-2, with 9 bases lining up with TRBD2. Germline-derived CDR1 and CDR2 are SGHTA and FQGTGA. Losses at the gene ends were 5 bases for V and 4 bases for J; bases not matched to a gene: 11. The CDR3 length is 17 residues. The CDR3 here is CASSPHPGTSRTGELFF. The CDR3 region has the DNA TGTGCCAGCAGCCCCCATCCCGGGACTAGCCGCACCGGGGAGCTGTTTTTT.

The CDR3 DNA sequence: TGTGCCAGCACCTTGGGGAGCACTGAAGCTTTCTTT. Translating it yields CASTLGSTEAFF. The chain has TRBV28 and TRBJ1-1; D not certain. The CDR3 loop spans 12 amino acids. Germline-derived CDR1 and CDR2 are MDHEN and SYDVKM. Trimming left V 7 bases short and J 4 bases short, with 10 bases between.

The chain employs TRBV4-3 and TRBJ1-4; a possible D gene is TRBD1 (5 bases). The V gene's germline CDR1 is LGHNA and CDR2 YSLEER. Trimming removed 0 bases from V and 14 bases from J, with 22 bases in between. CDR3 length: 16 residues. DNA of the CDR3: TGCGCCAGCAGCCAAGATCGGGCCAGGGCAAGTAGTATGCTGTTTTTT. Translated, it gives CASSQDRARASSMLFF.

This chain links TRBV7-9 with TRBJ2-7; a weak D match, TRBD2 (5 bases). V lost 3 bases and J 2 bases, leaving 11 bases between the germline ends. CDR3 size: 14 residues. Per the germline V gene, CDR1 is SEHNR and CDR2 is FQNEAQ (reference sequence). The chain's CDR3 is CASSFEGTPYEQYF. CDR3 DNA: TGTGCCAGCAGCTTCGAGGGTACACCCTACGAGCAGTACTTC.

This CDR3 is CASNPGTQNIQYF. The CDR3 bases are TGTGCCAGCAATCCAGGGACTCAAAACATTCAGTACTTC. The V gene is TRBV6-1, the J gene TRBJ2-4, with a weak D call TRBD2 (6 bases). This CDR3 contains 13 residues. CDR1 MNHNS and CDR2 SASEGT come from the germline V gene. V lost 7 bases and J lost 5, with 12 bases in between.

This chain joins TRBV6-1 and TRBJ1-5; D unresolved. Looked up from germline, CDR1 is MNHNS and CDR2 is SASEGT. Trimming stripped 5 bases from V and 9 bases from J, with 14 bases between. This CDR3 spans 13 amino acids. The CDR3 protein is CASSRSLGVPQHF. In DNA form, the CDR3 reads TGTGCCAGCAGTCGATCCCTGGGAGTGCCCCAGCATTTT.